The 14 T cell receptor beta chains presented below share a single source sample, sequenced in a study of blood T cell repertoires in COVID-19. Some clones are missing from TCRdb's copy, which holds only in-frame ones; the method was immunoSEQ multiplex PCR. The repertoire holds approximately 220,000 clones, with approximately 90% as singletons. The sample was PBMCs or T cells enriched from blood (not recorded which). Every receptor here comes from a woman in her 40s with acute COVID-19.

This chain connects TRBV27 to TRBJ2-7; 8 nucleotides match TRBD1. The germline gives CDR1 MNHEY, CDR2 SMNVEV (reference sequence). Unmatched junction bases numbered 11, after V lost 5 bases and J lost 8 bases. The CDR3 has 14 residues. CDR3 nucleotide sequence: TGTGCCAGCAGTCAAACTTGGACAGGGAATAAGCAGTACGTC. This sequence encodes CASSQTWTGNKQYV.

DNA for the CDR3: TGTGCCATCAGTGAGTCGGCGGAGGTTGGTTCCAATCAGCCCCAGCATTTT. It encodes CAISESAEVGSNQPQHF. This sequence joins TRBV10-3 and TRBJ1-5; D not certain. Germline V gives CDR1 ENHRY, CDR2 SYGVKD. V shed 0 bases and J shed 3 bases, with 15 bases lying between them. The CDR3 has 17 residues.

V and J are TRBV2 and TRBJ1-6, with D possibly TRBD1 on 6 matching bases. CDR1 and CDR2 from the germline V gene are SNHLY and FYNNEI. CDR3 length: 14 amino acids. V was pared by 6 bases and J by 10 bases, with 16 bases between. CDR3 bases: TGTGCCAGCAGCGGGGGGGCGACGGGGTCACCCCTCCACTTT. Residues: CASSGGATGSPLHF.

The J gene is TRBJ2-2, the V gene TRBV7-3; TRBD1 agrees at 10 bases. Trimming removed 5 bases from V and 4 bases from J; junction bases left unmatched: 7. Germline V CDR1 and CDR2: SGHTA, FQGTGA. This CDR3 has 16 residues. CDR3 in amino acids: CASSPSGTGVTGELFF. In nucleotides, the CDR3 is TGTGCCAGCAGCCCGAGCGGGACAGGGGTCACCGGGGAGCTGTTTTTT.

This clone occurred a few times. The gene calls are TRBV19 and TRBJ2-7; D is undetermined. Deletions cut 4 bases from V and 0 bases from J, with 10 bases between. The CDR3 contains 14 residues. Germline assignment: CDR1 LNHDA and CDR2 SQIVND (reference sequence). The CDR3 loop reads CASSTPGSSYEQYF. In DNA, the CDR3 is TGTGCCAGTAGTACGCCGGGTAGCTCCTACGAGCAGTACTTC.

The chain employs TRBV7-2 and TRBJ2-3; 7 nucleotides line up with TRBD2. V dropped 5 bases and J dropped 2; count of bases not matched to a gene: 7. This CDR3 is built from 15 residues. Germline assignment: CDR1 SGHTA and CDR2 FQGNSA. The DNA of the CDR3 is TGTGCCAGCAGCCCCCGGACTAGAAACACAGATACGCAGTATTTT. Its protein is CASSPRTRNTDTQYF.

This clone was seen once. The chain joins TRBV2 to TRBJ1-2; D unclear. The V end was cut by 3 bases, the J end by 8 bases, with 13 bases between. The CDR3 totals 13 residues. In germline, CDR1 is SNHLY, CDR2 FYNNEI. CDR3: CASSDVGGGGYTF. CDR3 nucleotides: TGTGCCAGCAGTGACGTTGGTGGAGGAGGCTACACCTTC.

V is TRBV27 and J is TRBJ1-2, with D possibly matching TRBD1 (6 bases). Germline V CDR1 and CDR2: MNHEY, SMNVEV (reference sequence). V gave up 5 bases and J gave up 2 bases, with 15 bases separating them. This CDR3 spans 15 amino acids. Here the CDR3 reads CASSRSGGGNYGYTF. The CDR3 DNA follows: TGTGCCAGCAGTAGATCGGGCGGGGGCAACTATGGCTACACCTTC.

The genes are TRBV29-1 and TRBJ1-2; 7 bases agree with TRBD1. Germline V gives CDR1 SQVTM, CDR2 ANQGSEA. Unmatched junction bases numbered 10, after V lost 7 bases and J lost 5 bases. CDR3 length: 13 residues. This CDR3 is CSAGQEAYYGYTF. CDR3 bases: TGCAGCGCCGGACAGGAAGCATATTATGGCTACACCTTC.

Here the CDR3 reads CAWSGESINEKLFF. The CDR3 DNA follows: TGTGCCTGGAGTGGGGAGAGTATTAATGAAAAACTGTTTTTT. This chain uses TRBV30 with TRBJ1-4; D is ambiguous. Germline assignment: CDR1 GTSNPN and CDR2 SVGIG (reference sequence). V was clipped by 1 base and J by 4 bases, with 10 bases between them. This CDR3 contains 14 residues.

The genes are TRBV13 and TRBJ1-2; 12 bases are a match to TRBD1. V dropped 0 bases and J dropped 8; count of bases not matched to a gene: 13. The CDR3 sequence is 18 residues long. Germline-derived CDR1 and CDR2 are PRHDT and FYEKMQ (reference sequence). CDR3 sequence: CASSLGWERDRGRKGYTF. As DNA, the CDR3 is TGTGCCAGCAGCTTAGGATGGGAAAGGGACAGGGGGCGGAAAGGCTACACCTTC.

This chain links TRBV4-1 with TRBJ2-7; 9 positions agree with TRBD2. V was pared by 4 bases and J by 2 bases, with 6 bases of the junction left unmatched. Germline CDR1 reads MGHRA; CDR2 reads YSYEKL. This CDR3 has 15 residues. This CDR3 reads CASSPVAGAAYEQYF. CDR3 DNA: TGCGCCAGCAGCCCAGTAGCGGGGGCCGCCTACGAGCAGTACTTC.

This chain joins TRBV20-1 and TRBJ2-7; the D is unclear. The CDR3 has 11 amino acids. Germline CDR1 reads DFQATT; CDR2 reads SNEGSKA (reference sequence). V was shortened by 5 bases and J by 3 bases, with 8 bases between the two germline ends. The CDR3 here is CSARGGYEQYF. The CDR3 DNA follows: TGCAGTGCTCGTGGCGGCTACGAGCAGTACTTC.

On this clone itself: Other DNA sequences in this sample translate to the same CDR3. This chain connects TRBV7-2 to TRBJ2-2, with TRBD1 identical over 9 bases. CDR1 is SGHTA and CDR2 is FQGNSA in the germline V gene. The CDR3 loop spans 15 amino acids. Losses at the gene ends were 6 bases for V and 0 bases for J; bases not matched to a gene: 2. CDR3 residues: CASSRTGANTGELFF. CDR3 nucleotides: TGTGCCAGCAGTCGGACAGGGGCGAACACCGGGGAGCTGTTTTTT. The full variable domain, rest sourced from reference TRBV7-2 and TRBJ2-2, is GAGVSQSPSNKVTEKGKDVELRCDPISGHTALYWYRQSLGQGLEFLIYFQGNSAPDKSGLPSDRFSAERTGGSVSTLTIQRTQQEDSAVYLCASSRTGANTGELFFGEGSRLTVL.